A single sample gave rise to the 12 T cell receptor beta chains below, sequenced in a study of early T cells in non-severe SARS-CoV-2 infection. TCRdb called the 5' RACE reads again in MiXCR, with one record for every CDR3 protein. The repertoire has more than 55,000 distinct CDR3 sequences, under 15% of them found once; the top ten carry about a tenth. The starting material was whole blood, obtained at baseline. The receptors shown here come from an adult who was a healthcare worker with PCR-confirmed SARS-CoV-2 infection or an uninfected control (not recorded which).

The chain uses TRBV20-1 and TRBJ1-1; D is ambiguous. The CDR3 is made up of 12 amino acids. Trimming removed 0 bases from V and 5 bases from J, with 7 bases in between. The V gene's germline CDR1 is DFQATT and CDR2 SNEGSKA (reference sequence). CDR3 region: CSARDLDTEAFF. In DNA, the CDR3 is TGCAGTGCTAGAGATCTGGATACTGAAGCTTTCTTT.

This chain links TRBV7-9 with TRBJ2-2; D call uncertain. The V and J ends lost 3 bases and 6 bases respectively, with 5 bases between them. CDR1 is SEHNR and CDR2 is FQNEAQ in the germline V gene (reference sequence). CDR3 length: 12 amino acids. CDR3 amino acids: CASSLGSGELFF. The CDR3 DNA reads as TGTGCCAGCAGCTTGGGATCCGGGGAGCTGTTTTTT.

This clonotype was picked up many times. The V call is TRBV18, the J call TRBJ1-2; 7 nucleotides match TRBD1. The CDR3 runs 13 residues. Trimming took 8 bases from V and 5 from J; bases not matched to a gene: 8. Germline V gene data show CDR1 as KGHSH and CDR2 as LQKENI. CDR3 loop: CASAGTVLYGYTF. The CDR3 DNA reads TGTGCCAGCGCTGGGACAGTTCTTTATGGCTACACCTTC.

In this sample, this clonotype turned up a few times. The chain recombines TRBV10-2 with TRBJ2-7; TRBD2 agrees at 9 bases. J was trimmed by 5 bases and V by 2 bases; bases with no gene match: 4. Germline V gives CDR1 WSHSY, CDR2 SAAADI. This CDR3 has 14 residues. CDR3 DNA: TGCGCCAGCAGTGAGGGACTAGCGCAGGACGAGCAGTACTTC. Its translation is CASSEGLAQDEQYF.

This chain uses TRBV7-8 with TRBJ2-2; 7 bases are shared with TRBD1. The CDR3 spans 16 residues. V was clipped by 7 bases and J by 0 bases; unmatched bases: 8. CDR1 and CDR2 (germline): SGHVS, FQNEAQ. The CDR3: CASIPPDRANTGELFF. In DNA, the CDR3 is TGTGCCAGCATCCCACCAGACAGGGCGAACACCGGGGAGCTGTTTTTT.

This chain links TRBV9 with TRBJ2-7; D possibly uses TRBD1 or TRBD2 (5 bases each). Trimming shortened V by 2 bases and J by 5 bases, and 14 bases separated the two germline ends. This CDR3 region has 14 residues. The germline gives CDR1 SGDLS, CDR2 YYNGEE. The CDR3 nucleotides are TGTGCCAGCAGCGTCGGGACGGCCTGGGACGAGCAGTACTTC. Translated, it gives CASSVGTAWDEQYF.

This clonotype was found many times. The rearrangement uses TRBV27 and TRBJ2-7; the D is unclear. Germline values: CDR1 MNHEY, CDR2 SMNVEV (reference sequence). V gave up 8 bases and J gave up 2 bases, with 16 bases separating them. This CDR3 comprises 14 residues. As DNA, the CDR3 is TGTGCCAGCGCCAGGCCGGACGTAACCTACGAGCAGTACTTC. Its translation is CASARPDVTYEQYF.

This clonotype was counted only a few times. The chain joins TRBV11-3 to TRBJ2-7; D call uncertain. Germline lookup yields CDR1 SGHNT and CDR2 YENEEA. The ends were cut back, 0 bases at V and 4 bases at J, with 10 bases in the middle. The CDR3 has 14 amino acids. The CDR3 spells CASSLDGESYEQYF. Here the CDR3 DNA reads TGTGCCAGCAGCTTAGATGGGGAATCGTACGAGCAGTACTTC.

This clonotype has just a few counts. This rearrangement joins TRBV4-1 to TRBJ2-5; TRBD2 aligns across 9 bases. The CDR3 extends over 16 amino acids. The germline gives CDR1 MGHRA, CDR2 YSYEKL. The V gene end was trimmed by 3 bases and the J gene end by 2 bases; junction bases not matched to a gene: 7. The CDR3 loop reads CASSHGLASPQETQYF. CDR3 nucleotide sequence: TGCGCCAGCAGCCATGGACTAGCGTCACCTCAAGAGACCCAGTACTTC.

The J gene is TRBJ2-1, the V gene TRBV2; D call uncertain. Germline V gene lookup returns CDR1 SNHLY and CDR2 FYNNEI. Trimming shortened V by 2 bases and J by 8 bases, and 4 bases separated the two germline ends. This CDR3 comprises 11 residues. CDR3 sequence: CASSEPDEQFF. The CDR3 coding sequence is TGTGCCAGCAGTGAACCGGATGAGCAGTTCTTC.

This clonotype appeared many times. The rearrangement links TRBV10-3 to TRBJ1-3; TRBD1 matches at 12 bases. J lost 0 bases, V lost 8 bases, and 5 bases had no gene match. The CDR3 covers 16 residues. Germline loops: CDR1 ENHRY, CDR2 SYGVKD. The CDR3 region is CAIRDRGPFSGNTIYF. For the CDR3, the DNA is TGTGCCATCCGGGACAGGGGGCCTTTCTCTGGAAACACCATATATTTT.

This clonotype came up a few times. The V gene is TRBV5-1, the J gene TRBJ1-3; a possible D gene is TRBD1 (6 bases). Trimming stripped 4 bases from V and 0 bases from J, with 11 bases between. The CDR3 contains 15 residues. The germline V gene has CDR1 SGHRS and CDR2 YFSETQ. For the CDR3, the DNA is TGCGCCAGCAGCCGGGACACCACCTCTGGAAACACCATATATTTT. Its protein product is CASSRDTTSGNTIYF. The full variable domain, in which reference TRBV5-1 and TRBJ1-3 provide the parts outside the CDR3, is KAGVTQTPRYLIKTRGQQVTLSCSPISGHRSVSWYQQTPGQGLQFLFEYFSETQRNKGNFPGRFSGRQFSNSRSEMNVSTLELGDSALYLCASSRDTTSGNTIYFGEGSWLTVV.